This TCR beta chain is from a study of graft-versus-host responses after intestinal transplantation. Overall study context: In this cohort, recipients had multivisceral, liver-intestinal, or isolated intestinal transplants. Uniformly, recipients were administered anti-thymocyte globulin induction with subsequent tacrolimus and steroids for around 3 years. Whole-study results and caveats: Peak circulating GvH clone levels tracked with early post-transplant HvG declines.

As to this clone: Its antigen is not identified.

Clones were sequenced by immunoSEQ multiplex PCR, and TCRdb holds only the in-frame ones, with some missing. The sample consists of about 39,000 clones, roughly 93% of them appearing once. Between the trimmed V and J ends, which lost 4 bases and 2 bases, there was a span of 18 bases. Germline CDR1 is SGHDT and CDR2 is YYEEEE. This CDR3 is 17 amino acids long. The sequence was collected from a human patient who received an intestinal transplant, so some T cells may come from the graft donor. V and J are TRBV5-6 and TRBJ2-2; D perhaps matches TRBD1 (7 bases). The material sequenced was PBMCs, taken nearly 750 days after intestinal transplantation. In nucleotides, the CDR3 is TGTGCCAGCAGCGGGGGGACAGCCATTCCTAACACCGGGGAGCTGTTTTTT. This codes for CASSGGTAIPNTGELFF.